This TCR beta chain emerged from a study of blood T cell repertoires in COVID-19. Here immunoSEQ multiplex PCR was the method, and the copy in TCRdb shows in-frame clones only, minus some. This table holds more than 350,000 clones, around 91% found once. V lost 2 bases, J lost 6 bases, and 10 bases stayed unmatched. The CDR3 spans 16 residues. Germline V gives CDR1 MNHEY, CDR2 SVGEGT. This clonotype originated in a man between 18 and 29 years old who had recovered from COVID-19. Source material: PBMCs or T cells enriched from blood (not recorded which). The chain recombines TRBV6-2 or TRBV6-3 with TRBJ1-5; TRBD1 matches at 7 bases. The CDR3 nucleotides read TGTGCCAGCAGTTACGGTTACCAAGGGGGCCCTCAGCCCCAGCATTTT. Protein: CASSYGYQGGPQPQHF.